These 29 T cell receptor beta chains came from one sample sequenced in a study of blood T cell repertoires in COVID-19. The assay was immunoSEQ multiplex PCR, and TCRdb's table has in-frame clones only and misses some. The sample yields roughly 250,000 clones, roughly 87% seen once. Input material: peripheral blood. All receptors come from a man aged 55 to 70 who had recovered from COVID-19.

This clone was seen once. The chain links TRBV5-1 to TRBJ2-6, with a tentative D call TRBD1 (5 bases). The CDR3 is 19 amino acids. Germline V gene lookup returns CDR1 SGHRS and CDR2 YFSETQ. V was trimmed by 4 bases and J by 0 bases, leaving 20 bases between them. CDR3 nucleotides: TGCGCCAGCAGCATAAGGGGCGGCACCCGCCTCTCTGGGGCCAACGTCCTGACTTTC. Protein: CASSIRGGTRLSGANVLTF.

The rearrangement uses TRBV9 and TRBJ2-2, with TRBD2 matching over 7 bases. The V gene's germline CDR1 is SGDLS and CDR2 YYNGEE. The CDR3 spans 15 residues. Trimming removed 0 bases from V and 4 bases from J; junction bases left unmatched: 3. The CDR3 DNA sequence: TGTGCCAGCAGCGTAGCGGGGGGTTCCACCGGGGAGCTGTTTTTT. Its protein is CASSVAGGSTGELFF.

CDR3 loop: CATFLEERGSYNEQFF. CDR3 DNA sequence: TGTGCCACTTTCCTTGAGGAGCGGGGGAGTTACAATGAGCAGTTCTTC. The chain employs TRBV2 and TRBJ2-1; 8 nucleotides line up with TRBD2. V lost 10 bases, J lost 4 bases, and 15 bases stayed unmatched. The CDR3 extends over 16 amino acids. CDR1 is SNHLY and CDR2 is FYNNEI in the germline V gene.

The DNA of the CDR3 is TGTGCCAGCAGCGTAGATAGGAGGGCCCCCTGGGGCTACACCTTC. It yields the protein CASSVDRRAPWGYTF. V usage is TRBV9 and J usage is TRBJ1-2; no clear D gene. V was cut by 0 bases and J by 8 bases, with 17 bases left in between. There are 15 residues in the CDR3. Germline CDR1 and CDR2: SGDLS and YYNGEE.

This clone was found a few times. The J gene is TRBJ2-4, the V gene TRBV1; the table's D call of TRBD1 was not tested on the DNA. TRBV1 is a documented pseudogene. CDR3 length: 12 amino acids. The CDR3 loop is CTRGTGPRGQYF. The CDR3 DNA is TGCACCAGGGGTACAGGGCCAAGGGGGCAGTACTTC.

V usage is TRBV6-1 and J usage is TRBJ2-3, with unresolved D. Trimming removed 2 bases from V and 6 bases from J, with 9 bases in between. The CDR3 is 13 amino acids. From germline, CDR1 is MNHNS and CDR2 SASEGT. Here the CDR3 reads CASSELLSDTQYF. CDR3 sequence (DNA): TGTGCCAGCAGTGAACTCCTAAGCGATACGCAGTATTTT.

The chain joins TRBV7-2 to TRBJ2-7; D gene ambiguous. Trimming cost V 1 base and J 4 bases, with 5 bases left between them. The CDR3 has 12 amino acids. CDR1 is SGHTA, CDR2 FQGNSA, per germline. The CDR3 loop is CASSLVDYEQYF. The CDR3 DNA is TGTGCCAGCAGCTTAGTAGATTACGAGCAGTACTTC.

This clone was seen only a few times. The rearrangement joins TRBV27 to TRBJ1-6; D uncertain. The germline V gene encodes CDR1 MNHEY and CDR2 SMNVEV (reference sequence). With 4 bases removed from V and 0 bases from J, the gap between germline ends came to 7 bases. This CDR3 comprises 15 residues. CDR3 bases: TGTGCCAGCAGTTCCGGGAGCTCCTATAATTCACCCCTCCACTTT. Translation gives CASSSGSSYNSPLHF.

This chain connects TRBV29-1 to TRBJ1-2; D is ambiguous. Germline assignment: CDR1 SQVTM and CDR2 ANQGSEA. This CDR3 is built from 14 residues. Deletions cut 5 bases from V and 4 bases from J, with 17 bases between. In DNA form, the CDR3 reads TGCAGCGTTCACACGGGGTCCGGATTCTATGGCTACACCTTC. It yields the protein CSVHTGSGFYGYTF.

This clone was counted only a few times. V and J are TRBV6-5 and TRBJ2-5, with D possibly being TRBD2 (6 bases). Trimming stripped 7 bases from V and 1 base from J, with 16 bases between. This CDR3 is built from 15 residues. Germline CDR1 and CDR2: MNHEY and SVGAGI. The DNA for the CDR3 is TGTGCCAGCACCATGGGACTCTCGACCCAAGAGACCCAGTACTTC. Protein product: CASTMGLSTQETQYF.

The V and J genes are TRBV5-1 and TRBJ2-3; no definite D call. Germline CDR1 and CDR2: SGHRS and YFSETQ. CDR3 length: 13 amino acids. The germline V and J ends were trimmed by 5 bases and 1 base, with 8 bases remaining between them. Here the CDR3 reads CASRVEGTDTQYF. The CDR3 coding sequence is TGCGCCAGCAGGGTAGAGGGCACAGATACGCAGTATTTT.

The rearrangement links TRBV3-1 (or the pseudogene TRBV3-2) to TRBJ2-7; TRBD2 matches 11 bases. The junction had 6 bases not matched to a gene; V was cut back by 0 bases and J by 5 bases. Germline V CDR1 and CDR2: LGHDT, YNNKEL (reference sequence). CDR3 length equals 16 residues. The CDR3 DNA reads as TGTGCCAGCAGCCAAGATATTAGCGGGGGGGCCAACGAGCAGTACTTC. It translates to CASSQDISGGANEQYF.

The count of this clone is one. V usage is TRBV6-5 and J usage is TRBJ2-3; 8 bases agree with TRBD2. With V trimmed by 5 bases and J by 2 bases, 6 bases remained unmatched. In germline, CDR1 is MNHEY, CDR2 SVGAGI. The CDR3 is 15 residues long. The DNA for the CDR3 is TGTGCCAGCAGTCCCCCCGGGGGGGTCACAGATACGCAGTATTTT. It translates to CASSPPGGVTDTQYF.

The chain employs TRBV9 and TRBJ2-3; perhaps TRBD2 as D (6 bases). This CDR3 is built from 15 residues. V shed 0 bases and J shed 4 bases, with 12 bases lying between them. Germline assignment: CDR1 SGDLS and CDR2 YYNGEE. CDR3 coding DNA: TGTGCCAGCAGCGTAGTAGGAGGGGCTTCAGATACGCAGTATTTT. Protein: CASSVVGGASDTQYF.

A word on this clone: Within the sample, other DNA sequences also encode this same CDR3. The chain recombines TRBV10-3 with TRBJ1-6, with TRBD1 identical over 7 bases. This CDR3 contains 15 residues. Unmatched junction bases numbered 10, after V lost 6 bases and J lost 8 bases. Germline V gives CDR1 ENHRY, CDR2 SYGVKD. In DNA form, the CDR3 reads TGTGCCATCAGCCGTAGGCAGGGGGTAGATTCACCCCTCCACTTT. Amino acids: CAISRRQGVDSPLHF.

This chain joins TRBV29-1 and TRBJ2-7; D remains ambiguous. CDR1 and CDR2 from the germline V gene are SQVTM and ANQGSEA. CDR3 length: 12 amino acids. V shed 8 bases and J shed 3 bases, with 14 bases lying between them. The CDR3 nucleotides are TGCAGCCCCTGGTCCACCTACTACGAGCAGTACGTC. Protein product: CSPWSTYYEQYV.

This clone showed up many times. This chain joins TRBV10-1 and TRBJ1-3, with a tentative D call TRBD1 (5 bases). V was trimmed by 7 bases and J by 0 bases, leaving 19 bases between them. Germline V gene lookup returns CDR1 WNHNN and CDR2 SYGVQD (reference sequence). The CDR3 has 17 amino acids. This CDR3 is CASNRTRAPISGNTIYF. CDR3 bases: TGCGCCAGCAATAGAACCAGGGCCCCAATCTCTGGAAACACCATATATTTT.

CDR3: CAWSGTGGNSPLHF. For the CDR3, the DNA is TGTGCCTGGTCCGGGACAGGGGGTAATTCACCCCTCCACTTT. The chain employs TRBV30 and TRBJ1-6; 11 bases match TRBD1. This CDR3 is built from 14 residues. Unmatched junction bases numbered 3, after V lost 5 bases and J lost 6 bases. CDR1 is GTSNPN, CDR2 SVGIG, per germline (reference sequence).

This chain connects TRBV29-1 to TRBJ1-1; tentatively, D is TRBD1 (5 bases). Germline values: CDR1 SQVTM, CDR2 ANQGSEA. The CDR3 length is 13 residues. Trimming shortened V by 4 bases and J by 6 bases, and 15 bases separated the two germline ends. The CDR3 loop is CSVGIARAPEAFF. DNA for the CDR3: TGCAGCGTTGGTATTGCCAGGGCGCCTGAAGCTTTCTTT.

This chain links TRBV24-1 with TRBJ1-1; 11 nucleotides match TRBD1. V trimming: 7 bases; J trimming: 5 bases; junction bases outside the gene matches: 5. This CDR3 has 14 residues. Germline V gives CDR1 KGHDR, CDR2 SFDVKD. The CDR3 spells CATSGGTGGTEAFF. The CDR3 DNA follows: TGTGCCACCAGCGGTGGGACAGGGGGAACTGAAGCTTTCTTT.

This chain links TRBV24-1 with TRBJ1-2; 10 nucleotides align to TRBD1. The CDR3 covers 16 residues. J gave up 4 bases and V 3 bases, and 7 bases lay outside the gene matches. The germline CDR1 and CDR2 sequences are KGHDR and SFDVKD. Here the CDR3 DNA reads TGTGCCACCAGTGATGATACCGGGACAGGGGCCTATGGCTACACCTTC. Residues: CATSDDTGTGAYGYTF.

The V gene is TRBV12-5, the J gene TRBJ2-2; 9 nucleotides match TRBD1. Germline V gives CDR1 LGHNT, CDR2 FRNRAP. The CDR3 consists of 13 residues. The ends lost 11 bases at V and 5 bases at J; junction bases unmatched: 6. Written as DNA, the CDR3 is TGTGCTGTACGACAGGGGGGAACCGGGGAGCTGTTTTTT. Translated, it gives CAVRQGGTGELFF.

The CDR3 DNA is TGCGCCAGCAGCCCCGGAGGGGCCGGCTATGGCTACACCTTC. Protein: CASSPGGAGYGYTF. This chain connects TRBV5-1 to TRBJ1-2; D is perhaps TRBD1 (5 bases). The CDR3 loop spans 14 amino acids. Trimming pared 4 bases from V and 4 bases from J, leaving 14 bases between. Germline V lookup: CDR1 SGHRS, CDR2 YFSETQ.

V is TRBV7-9 and J is TRBJ2-1; TRBD2 is a possible D gene (6 bases). V was shortened by 5 bases and J by 0 bases, with 20 bases between the two germline ends. Germline CDR1 is SEHNR and CDR2 is FQNEAQ (reference sequence). The CDR3 contains 18 residues. The chain's CDR3 is CASSIPPRGYLSYNEQFF. The CDR3 DNA reads as TGTGCCAGCAGCATTCCCCCGCGGGGATACCTCTCCTACAATGAGCAGTTCTTC.

The J gene is TRBJ2-3, the V gene TRBV29-1; 9 bases map to TRBD1. Germline-derived CDR1 and CDR2 are SQVTM and ANQGSEA. This CDR3 comprises 15 residues. The trim removed 2 bases at V and 3 bases at J, leaving 6 bases unmatched. The CDR3 nucleotides read TGCAGCGTTGAACCCCAGGACAGGGGTACAGATACGCAGTATTTT. Translating gives CSVEPQDRGTDTQYF.

This chain joins TRBV30 and TRBJ2-1, with TRBD2 matching 8 bases. This CDR3 has 14 amino acids. Germline V gives CDR1 GTSNPN, CDR2 SVGIG (reference sequence). The junction had 4 bases not matched to a gene; V was cut back by 3 bases and J by 3 bases. CDR3 in amino acids: CAWSGGAIYNEQFF. In nucleotides, the CDR3 is TGTGCCTGGAGCGGGGGGGCAATCTACAATGAGCAGTTCTTC. Using reference TRBV30 and TRBJ2-1 for the parts outside the CDR3, the full variable domain is SQTIHQWPATLVQPVGSPLSLECTVEGTSNPNLYWYRQAAGRGLQLLFYSVGIGQISSEVPQNLSASRPQDRQFILSSKKLLLSDSGFYLCAWSGGAIYNEQFFGPGTRLTVL.

V is TRBV19 and J is TRBJ1-1; no reliable D call. Trimming took 5 bases from V and 4 from J, leaving 14 bases between them. The CDR3 contains 14 residues. Germline V lookup: CDR1 LNHDA, CDR2 SQIVND (reference sequence). The CDR3: CASSRGLGSTEAFF. The CDR3 coding sequence is TGTGCCAGTAGTCGCGGACTGGGGAGCACTGAAGCTTTCTTT.

This rearrangement joins TRBV6-5 to TRBJ2-2, with a tentative D call TRBD2 (6 bases). This CDR3 region has 15 residues. Germline CDR1 and CDR2: MNHEY and SVGAGI. The V gene lost 6 bases and the J gene lost 1 base, with 12 bases spanning the gap. The CDR3: CASRTTSKNTGELFF. The CDR3, as DNA: TGTGCCAGCAGGACTACTAGCAAGAACACCGGGGAGCTGTTTTTT.

This clone was observed a handful of times. The rearrangement joins TRBV5-1 to TRBJ2-1; D might be TRBD1 (5 bases). This CDR3 is built from 13 residues. Between the trimmed V and J ends, which lost 5 bases and 2 bases, there was a span of 8 bases. Germline loops: CDR1 SGHRS, CDR2 YFSETQ. CDR3 residues: CASRQGTYNEQFF. For the CDR3, the DNA is TGCGCCAGCAGGCAGGGAACCTACAATGAGCAGTTCTTC.